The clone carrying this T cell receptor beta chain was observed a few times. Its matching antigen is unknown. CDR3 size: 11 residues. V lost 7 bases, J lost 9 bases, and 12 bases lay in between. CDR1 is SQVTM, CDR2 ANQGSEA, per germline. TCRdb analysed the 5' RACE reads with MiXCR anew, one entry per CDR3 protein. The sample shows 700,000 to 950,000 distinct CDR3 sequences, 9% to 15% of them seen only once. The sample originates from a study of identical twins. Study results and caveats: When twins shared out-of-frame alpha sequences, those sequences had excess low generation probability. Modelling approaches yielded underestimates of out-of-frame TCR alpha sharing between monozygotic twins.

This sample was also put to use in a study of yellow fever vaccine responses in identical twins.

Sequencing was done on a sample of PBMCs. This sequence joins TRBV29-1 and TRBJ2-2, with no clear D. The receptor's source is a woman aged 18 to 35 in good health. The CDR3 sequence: CSAISFRELFF. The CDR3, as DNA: TGCAGCGCCATTAGCTTCCGGGAGCTGTTTTTT.